A single sample gave rise to the 25 T cell receptor beta chains below, sequenced in a study of T-cell reconstitution after alpha-beta-depleted transplantation in children. TCRbeta library construction was performed incorporating unique molecular identifiers. MiXCR was run by TCRdb on the PCR reads, yielding one entry per CDR3 protein. The repertoire holds hundreds of thousands of distinct CDR3 sequences, with about 24% as singletons. The sample was PBMCs, mostly from graft donor cells, taken 360 days after TCRalphabeta/CD19-depleted stem cell transplant. Receptor source: a female patient aged 2 to 10 who had a stem cell transplant for congenital amegakaryocytic thrombocytopenia, so the T cells may come from the graft donor.

The gene calls are TRBV7-2 and TRBJ2-7, with 8 bases lining up with TRBD2. CDR3 length: 15 residues. J gave up 2 bases and V 7 bases, and 10 bases lay outside the gene matches. The germline CDR1 and CDR2 sequences are SGHTA and FQGNSA. Written as DNA, the CDR3 is TGTGCCAGCACCTCCACTAGCGGAGGACCCTACGAGCAGTACTTC. Encoded protein: CASTSTSGGPYEQYF. Drawing the rest from reference TRBV7-2 and TRBJ2-7, the complete variable domain is GAGVSQSPSNKVTEKGKDVELRCDPISGHTALYWYRQSLGQGLEFLIYFQGNSAPDKSGLPSDRFSAERTGGSVSTLTIQRTQQEDSAVYLCASTSTSGGPYEQYFGPGTRLTVT.

This clonotype came up a few times. The chain is built from TRBV7-9 and TRBJ1-2, with a weak D call TRBD1 (6 bases). V was clipped by 2 bases and J by 9 bases, with 13 bases between them. In germline, CDR1 is SEHNR, CDR2 FQNEAQ (reference sequence). The CDR3 has 13 amino acids. This chain's CDR3 is CASSLLQGLSYTF. DNA of the CDR3: TGTGCCAGCAGCTTATTACAGGGACTCAGCTACACCTTC. Supplemented by reference TRBV7-9 and TRBJ1-2, the full variable domain reads DTGVSQNPRHKITKRGQNVTFRCDPISEHNRLYWYRQTLGQGPEFLTYFQNEAQLEKSRLLSDRFSAERPKGSFSTLEIQRTEQGDSAMYLCASSLLQGLSYTFGSGTRLTVV.

This clonotype was seen more than once but under ten times. The chain carries TRBV29-1 and TRBJ1-1, with unresolved D. Germline V CDR1 and CDR2: SQVTM, ANQGSEA. V lost 2 bases and J 4 bases, leaving 14 bases between the germline ends. This CDR3 is built from 14 residues. CDR3 in DNA: TGCAGCGTTGAAATCCCCTACAGCGGCACTGAAGCTTTCTTT. It yields the protein CSVEIPYSGTEAFF.

This clonotype was seen a few times. The rearrangement links TRBV10-2 to TRBJ2-1, with a weak D call TRBD2 (5 bases). CDR3 length: 15 amino acids. Germline assignment: CDR1 WSHSY and CDR2 SAAADI. Deletions cut 0 bases from V and 0 bases from J, with 6 bases between. CDR3 coding DNA: TGCGCCAGCAGTGAGTCGGGAGTCTCCTACAATGAGCAGTTCTTC. The encoded protein is CASSESGVSYNEQFF.

The CDR3 DNA reads TGTGCCAGCAGCTTGGTATTGGCAGGGATCTATGGCTACACCTTC. Translation gives CASSLVLAGIYGYTF. The chain recombines TRBV5-8 with TRBJ1-2, with D possibly being TRBD1 (5 bases). V gave up 0 bases and J gave up 4 bases, with 13 bases separating them. The germline gives CDR1 SGHTS, CDR2 YDEGEE. The length of the CDR3 is 15 residues.

The gene calls are TRBV28 and TRBJ2-7; D call uncertain. The CDR3 loop spans 15 amino acids. Germline assignment: CDR1 MDHEN and CDR2 SYDVKM. Trimming pared 4 bases from V and 1 base from J, leaving 14 bases between. CDR3: CASSYEWRRSYEQYF. The CDR3, as DNA: TGTGCCAGCAGTTACGAGTGGCGGCGGTCCTACGAGCAGTACTTC.

This chain uses TRBV7-6 with TRBJ2-1; D is possibly TRBD1 or TRBD2 (5 bases each). From germline, CDR1 is SGHVS and CDR2 FNYEAQ. V lost 1 base and J lost 7, with 14 bases in between. The CDR3 has 15 amino acids. Here the CDR3 reads CASSLGGAAGNEQFF. CDR3 nucleotides: TGTGCCAGCAGCTTAGGAGGGGCGGCCGGGAATGAGCAGTTCTTC.

The V call is TRBV5-1, the J call TRBJ1-5, with TRBD1 as a possible D gene (6 bases). Deletions cut 1 base from V and 0 bases from J, with 8 bases between. The germline CDR1 and CDR2 sequences are SGHRS and YFSETQ. The CDR3 sequence is 15 residues long. CDR3 residues: CASSLTGNSNQPQHF. The CDR3 DNA sequence: TGCGCCAGCAGCTTGACAGGGAATAGCAATCAGCCCCAGCATTTT.

The CDR3 coding sequence is TGCAGCGGGGAGGGCCTTAGGTATGAGCAGTTCTTC. Amino acids: CSGEGLRYEQFF. The J gene is TRBJ2-1, the V gene TRBV29-1; 7 nucleotides match TRBD2. This CDR3 spans 12 amino acids. The V segment lost 7 bases and the J segment 8 bases; nucleotides outside the gene matches: 8. Germline V gene lookup returns CDR1 SQVTM and CDR2 ANQGSEA.

The chain couples TRBV2 to TRBJ2-7; D is uncertain. The CDR3 spans 10 residues. From germline, CDR1 is SNHLY and CDR2 FYNNEI. V was shortened by 5 bases and J by 5 bases, with 4 bases between the two germline ends. The CDR3 DNA follows: TGTGCCAGCAGTTATCACGAGCAGTACTTC. Translated: CASSYHEQYF.

The chain couples TRBV5-1 to TRBJ2-7; 9 positions agree with TRBD2. This CDR3 is 13 amino acids long. J lost 0 bases, V lost 6 bases, and 1 base had no gene match. Germline lookup yields CDR1 SGHRS and CDR2 YFSETQ. CDR3 residues: CASNSGGSYEQYF. CDR3 coding DNA: TGCGCCAGCAATAGCGGGGGCTCCTACGAGCAGTACTTC.

The genes are TRBV28 and TRBJ2-2; 7 bases map to TRBD2. Germline trimming cut 6 bases from V and 4 bases from J; bases unmatched to any gene: 14. This CDR3 is 17 amino acids long. The V gene's germline CDR1 is MDHEN and CDR2 SYDVKM. CDR3 in amino acids: CASSPIGLESRTGELFF. The CDR3 DNA is TGTGCCAGCAGCCCTATAGGACTAGAGTCTCGCACCGGGGAGCTGTTTTTT.

The V gene is TRBV29-1, the J gene TRBJ2-3; the match to TRBD1 covers 9 bases. Germline CDR1 SQVTM, CDR2 ANQGSEA. Trimming cost V 5 bases and J 2 bases; bases outside gene matches: 11. This CDR3 contains 16 residues. CDR3 DNA: TGCAGCGTTCCACCCGGAGGGACAGGGAACACAGATACGCAGTATTTT. Translation gives CSVPPGGTGNTDTQYF.

This clonotype occurred a few times. The chain is built from TRBV12-3 or TRBV12-4 and TRBJ2-1; D is uncertain. The CDR3 covers 15 residues. Trimming took off 4 bases at V and 5 bases at J, with 15 bases between the two ends. The chain's CDR3 is CASSSRSRTDNEQFF. The CDR3 DNA reads TGTGCCAGCAGTTCCCGATCGAGAACTGACAATGAGCAGTTCTTC.

Regarding this clonotype: A read error may be the cause here, since a much bigger clone is one base away. The genes are TRBV5-1 and TRBJ2-3; 9 bases fit TRBD2. J lost 2 bases, V lost 6 bases, and 4 bases had no gene match. CDR3 size: 14 residues. Germline V gene data show CDR1 as SGHRS and CDR2 as YFSETQ. The CDR3 region is CASNMGLATDTQYF. As DNA, the CDR3 is TGCGCCAGCAACATGGGACTAGCCACAGATACGCAGTATTTT.

The genes are TRBV7-9 and TRBJ1-4; 8 nucleotides match TRBD1. The CDR3 contains 15 residues. V was pared by 4 bases and J by 3 bases, with 4 bases of the junction left unmatched. Germline CDR1 and CDR2: SEHNR and FQNEAQ (reference sequence). In DNA form, the CDR3 reads TGTGCCAGCAGCTCACGGACAGGGTCTAATGAAAAACTGTTTTTT. Translation: CASSSRTGSNEKLFF.

The chain joins TRBV6-1 to TRBJ2-3, with 7 bases lining up with TRBD1. This CDR3 is 14 amino acids long. With V trimmed by 6 bases and J by 9 bases, 12 bases remained unmatched. CDR1 and CDR2 from the germline V gene are MNHNS and SASEGT. CDR3: CASSSNRGQSTQYF. The CDR3 DNA is TGTGCCAGCAGCTCAAACAGGGGACAATCGACGCAGTATTTT.

About this clonotype: It may be a read error: a sequence one base away is much more abundant. This chain joins TRBV18 and TRBJ2-3; D is ambiguous. The CDR3 sequence is 12 residues long. The germline V gene has CDR1 KGHSH and CDR2 LQKENI. The CDR3 loop reads CPSSHSTDTQYF. The CDR3 DNA is TGTCCCAGCTCACACAGCACAGATACGCAGTATTTT.

This clonotype was picked up a small number of times. V usage is TRBV20-1 and J usage is TRBJ2-5; 8 nucleotides line up with TRBD1. After removal of 8 bases from V and 2 bases from J, the junction contained 7 bases not matched to a gene. Germline loops: CDR1 DFQATT, CDR2 SNEGSKA (reference sequence). The CDR3 loop spans 13 amino acids. In nucleotides, the CDR3 is TGCAGTAGTACACAGGGGGAGCAAGAGACCCAGTACTTC. Amino acid sequence: CSSTQGEQETQYF.

This chain links TRBV24-1 with TRBJ2-3, with 11 bases that match TRBD2. The CDR3 contains 16 residues. Germline loops: CDR1 KGHDR, CDR2 SFDVKD. J gave up 4 bases and V 3 bases, and 5 bases lay outside the gene matches. The CDR3 nucleotides read TGTGCCACCAGTGATCAAATAGCGGGAGGGCCAGATACGCAGTATTTT. Its protein product is CATSDQIAGGPDTQYF.

V usage is TRBV19 and J usage is TRBJ2-6; 7 nucleotides match TRBD1. The CDR3 loop spans 16 amino acids. With 5 bases clipped from V and 4 bases from J, the junction kept 8 bases outside the gene matches. The germline gives CDR1 LNHDA, CDR2 SQIVND (reference sequence). CDR3 DNA sequence: TGTGCCAGTAGTCGGCTACAGGGGTCAGGGGCCAACGTCCTGACTTTC. Translating it yields CASSRLQGSGANVLTF.

This clonotype came up a few times. The V gene is TRBV30, the J gene TRBJ2-3; no definite D call. Per the germline V gene, CDR1 is GTSNPN and CDR2 is SVGIG (reference sequence). V dropped 0 bases and J dropped 2 bases, with 6 bases sitting between them. This CDR3 comprises 13 residues. The CDR3, as DNA: TGTGCCTGGAGTGTACTATACACAGATACGCAGTATTTT. Protein product: CAWSVLYTDTQYF.

The rearrangement uses TRBV2 and TRBJ2-7; D is perhaps TRBD2 (6 bases). Germline-derived CDR1 and CDR2 are SNHLY and FYNNEI. CDR3 length: 15 amino acids. V lost 1 base and J 2 bases, leaving 12 bases between the germline ends. CDR3: CASSEGLAKTYEQYF. CDR3 DNA: TGTGCCAGCAGTGAAGGGCTAGCGAAGACCTACGAGCAGTACTTC. Drawing the rest from reference TRBV2 and TRBJ2-7, the complete variable domain is EPEVTQTPSHQVTQMGQEVILRCVPISNHLYFYWYRQILGQKVEFLVSFYNNEISEKSEIFDDQFSVERPDGSNFTLKIRSTKLEDSAMYFCASSEGLAKTYEQYFGPGTRLTVT.

As to this clonotype: An end of the junction differs from the germline gene, which may be a read error. The V call is TRBV7-3, the J call TRBJ2-1; 11 nucleotides line up with TRBD2. The CDR3 totals 15 residues. Per the germline V gene, CDR1 is SGHTA and CDR2 is FQGTGA. The CDR3 loop is CASRLTSGGNNEQFF. In DNA form, the CDR3 reads TGTGCCAGCAGGTTAACTAGCGGGGGAAACAATGAGCAGTTCTTC.

In the case of this clonotype: One junction end does not reproduce the germline sequence, and a read error may be involved. The chain is built from TRBV7-2 and TRBJ2-3; 9 bases agree with TRBD2. Germline V gives CDR1 SGHTA, CDR2 FQGNSA. CDR3 size: 15 residues. Here the CDR3 DNA reads TGTGCCAGCAGCCTAGCGGGGATTGACACAGATACGCAGTATTTT. Translation gives CASSLAGIDTDTQYF.